This TCR beta chain is drawn from a study of CD8 T cells in Susac syndrome. The CDR3 runs 14 residues. Trimming took 4 bases from V and 6 from J, leaving 13 bases between them. Germline V CDR1 and CDR2: SGHDN, FVKESK. The RNA input was 0.5 to 1 ug, and it was reverse transcribed with random hexamers. MiXCR, applied by TCRdb to the immunoSEQ multiplex PCR reads, yields one record per CDR3 protein. The data hold about 300,000 distinct CDR3 sequences, with about 88% observed a single time. This rearrangement joins TRBV14 to TRBJ2-1; TRBD1 or TRBD2 may be the D gene (6 bases each). The sequence derives from a human donor with multiple sclerosis. The sample consisted of CD8+ T cells from PBMCs. This CDR3 reads CASSLTGGANEQFF. The CDR3 DNA reads as TGTGCCAGCAGCCTGACAGGAGGGGCCAATGAGCAGTTCTTC.